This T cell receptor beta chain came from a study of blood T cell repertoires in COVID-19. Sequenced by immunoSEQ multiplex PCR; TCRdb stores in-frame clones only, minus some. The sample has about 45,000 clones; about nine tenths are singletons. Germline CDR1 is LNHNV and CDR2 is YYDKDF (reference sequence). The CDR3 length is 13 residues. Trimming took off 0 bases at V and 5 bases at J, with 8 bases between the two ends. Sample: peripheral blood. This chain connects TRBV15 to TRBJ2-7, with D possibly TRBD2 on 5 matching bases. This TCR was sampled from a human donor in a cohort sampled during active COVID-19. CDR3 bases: TGTGCCACCAGCAGAGATCGGGGAGACGAGCAGTACTTC. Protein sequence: CATSRDRGDEQYF.